This T cell receptor (beta chain) was captured by sequencing in a study of regulatory T cells in long-lasting Graves disease. Overall study findings and caveats: Among samples with persistent disease, TRBV28, TRBJ1-2 and TRBJ2-5 were favored. Owing to a sample size that was small, accuracy may have been reduced.

This clonotype was seen repeatedly, ten times or more. Its target is unknown. iRepertoire HTBI primers and Arm-PCR of CDR3 regions built TCR beta libraries. MiXCR was run by TCRdb on the multiplex PCR reads, yielding one entry per CDR3 protein. The sample lists around 420,000 distinct CDR3 sequences; 15% were seen once. The V gene lost 4 bases and the J gene lost 2 bases, with 16 bases spanning the gap. Per the germline V gene, CDR1 is SGHNT and CDR2 is YENEEA. The CDR3 is made up of 16 amino acids. Time point of the sample: newly diagnosed GD, antithyroid drugs for less than 3 months. There was RNA extracted from PBMCs, and the TCR library was made from it. Graves' disease diagnosis was established per American Thyroid Association guidelines. In addition, the sample was reused for a study of T cells in Graves' hyperthyroidism and ophthalmopathy. From that report: Calling Graves' hyperthyroidism stable meant ophthalmopathy did not progress within 18 months.

Sequencing was performed on peripheral blood mononuclear cells (PBMCs), taken at new diagnosis, from a patient treated with antithyroid drugs. This TCR came from a woman aged 40 to 55 with Graves disease. This chain connects TRBV11-3 to TRBJ2-3, with a weak D call TRBD2 (5 bases). CDR3 protein: CASSSSRQRYTDTQYF. CDR3 coding DNA: TGTGCCAGCAGCTCGTCGAGGCAGCGGTACACAGATACGCAGTATTTT. The full variable domain, in which reference TRBV11-3 and TRBJ2-3 provide the parts outside the CDR3, is EAGVVQSPRYKIIEKKQPVAFWCNPISGHNTLYWYLQNLGQGPELLIRYENEEAVDDSQLPKDRFSAERLKGVDSTLKIQPAELGDSAVYLCASSSSRQRYTDTQYFGPGTRLTVL.